The 5 T cell receptor beta chains below all came from one sample that was sequenced in a study of beta chain features in type 1 diabetes. Isolated RNA was reverse transcribed in full, so expressed TCRB transcripts were sequenced. Produced via immunoSEQ multiplex PCR; TCRdb's table is partial and in-frame only. The sample includes around 600,000 clones, 12% seen only once; the top ten take approximately 0.11%. Study-level results: Type 1 diabetes patients had moderately but significantly shorter TCRB CDR3s in all four CD4+ subsets.

No antigen has been identified for these receptors. Source material: naive CD4+ T cells from blood. These TCRs come from a young man with type 1 diabetes.

This chain links TRBV7-9 with TRBJ1-6; TRBD1 might be the D (6 bases). The length of the CDR3 is 17 residues. Germline lookup yields CDR1 SEHNR and CDR2 FQNEAQ (reference sequence). V was shortened by 0 bases and J by 6 bases, with 15 bases between the two germline ends. CDR3 sequence: CASSLAGAGMSNSPLHF. CDR3 bases: TGTGCCAGCAGCTTAGCGGGGGCAGGGATGTCTAATTCACCCCTCCACTTT.

V gene TRBV2 combines with J gene TRBJ2-7; D may be TRBD1 (6 bases). The CDR3 runs 13 residues. Germline V gene sequence: CDR1 SNHLY, CDR2 FYNNEI. V was shortened by 6 bases and J by 3 bases, with 12 bases between the two germline ends. The CDR3 sequence: CASRYTGLYEQYF. DNA for the CDR3: TGTGCCAGCAGGTATACAGGGCTCTACGAGCAGTACTTC.

The chain couples TRBV11-2 to TRBJ2-1; 7 positions match TRBD2. The CDR3 is made up of 16 amino acids. Germline values: CDR1 SGHAT, CDR2 FQNNGV. The V and J ends lost 4 bases and 5 bases, in that order; junction bases with no gene match: 11. DNA for the CDR3: TGTGCCAGCAGCTCCCCTGGGGACTACCCGAACAATGAGCAGTTCTTC. Protein product: CASSSPGDYPNNEQFF.

This clone was found a few times. This chain links TRBV7-9 with TRBJ2-7; D might be TRBD1 (5 bases). The CDR3 runs to 14 residues. Germline CDR1 SEHNR, CDR2 FQNEAQ (reference sequence). The V and J ends lost 8 bases and 1 base respectively, with 15 bases between them. CDR3 DNA sequence: TGTGCCAGCGACCTGACGGCAGGGTCCTACGAGCAGTACTTC. It encodes CASDLTAGSYEQYF.

The chain is built from TRBV4-2 and TRBJ1-2; D might be TRBD1 (6 bases). The V gene lost 3 bases and the J gene lost 5 bases, with 16 bases spanning the gap. The CDR3 totals 15 residues. Germline CDR1 is LGHNA and CDR2 is YNFKEQ. In nucleotides, the CDR3 is TGTGCCAGCAGCCAGACTCACAGGGAAGGATATGGCTACACCTTC. It translates to CASSQTHREGYGYTF.